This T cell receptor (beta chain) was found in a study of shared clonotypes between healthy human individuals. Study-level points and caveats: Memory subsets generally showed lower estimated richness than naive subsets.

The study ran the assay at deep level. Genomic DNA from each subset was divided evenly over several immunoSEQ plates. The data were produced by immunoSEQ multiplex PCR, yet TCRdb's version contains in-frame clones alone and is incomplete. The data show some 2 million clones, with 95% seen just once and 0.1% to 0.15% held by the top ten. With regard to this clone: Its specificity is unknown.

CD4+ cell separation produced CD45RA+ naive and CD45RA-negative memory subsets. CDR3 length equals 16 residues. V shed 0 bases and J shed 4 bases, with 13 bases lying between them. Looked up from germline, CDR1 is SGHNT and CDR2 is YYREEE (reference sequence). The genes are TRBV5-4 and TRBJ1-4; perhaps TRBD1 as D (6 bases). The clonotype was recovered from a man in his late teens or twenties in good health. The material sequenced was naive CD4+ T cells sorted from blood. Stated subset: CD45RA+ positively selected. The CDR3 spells CASSLAGTNLNEKLFF. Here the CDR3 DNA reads TGTGCCAGCAGCTTGGCCGGGACAAACCTTAATGAAAAACTGTTTTTT.